The 22 T cell receptor beta chains presented below share a single source sample, sequenced in a study of OX40 agonist ivuxolimab in advanced cancers. Generated by immunoSEQ multiplex PCR, the TCRdb table keeps only in-frame clones and is missing some. The sample holds about 16,000 clones; 70% to 90% are singletons and the top ten take around 0.7%. The sample was CD4+ or CD8+ T cells sorted from blood, taken in a trial of the OX40 agonist ivuxolimab. All receptors come from an adult with an advanced solid tumor such as melanoma, head and neck, liver or kidney cancer.

The chain recombines TRBV7-9 with TRBJ1-2, with 9 bases lining up with TRBD1. In germline, CDR1 is SEHNR, CDR2 FQNEAQ (reference sequence). The ends lost 6 bases at V and 6 bases at J; junction bases unmatched: 5. This CDR3 has 13 amino acids. The CDR3 region is CASSQQGADGYTF. The CDR3 nucleotides read TGTGCCAGCAGTCAACAGGGGGCGGATGGCTACACCTTC.

The chain is built from TRBV5-1 and TRBJ1-3; possible D gene TRBD1, 6 bases. The CDR3 has 16 residues. CDR1 SGHRS and CDR2 YFSETQ come from the germline V gene. V lost 5 bases and J lost 0, with 15 bases in between. The CDR3 is CASRETGTRSGNTIYF. For the CDR3, the DNA is TGCGCCAGCAGGGAGACAGGTACCCGCTCTGGAAACACCATATATTTT.

This clone was seen only once. The chain carries TRBV9 and TRBJ2-5, with TRBD1 as a possible D gene (5 bases). The V end was cut by 3 bases, the J end by 2 bases, with 14 bases between. Germline loops: CDR1 SGDLS, CDR2 YYNGEE. The CDR3 consists of 15 residues. The CDR3 protein is CASSARAGIQETQYF. CDR3 coding DNA: TGTGCCAGCAGCGCCAGGGCCGGAATACAAGAGACCCAGTACTTC. The whole variable domain, remainder taken from reference TRBV9 and TRBJ2-5, is DSGVTQTPKHLITATGQRVTLRCSPRSGDLSVYWYQQSLDQGLQFLIQYYNGEERAKGNILERFSAQQFPDLHSELNLSSLELGDSALYFCASSARAGIQETQYFGPGTRLLVL.

V and J are TRBV5-4 and TRBJ2-5; 13 bases match TRBD2. The V and J ends lost 4 bases and 5 bases, in that order; junction bases with no gene match: 8. CDR1 SGHNT and CDR2 YYREEE come from the germline V gene (reference sequence). The CDR3 runs to 16 residues. CDR3 region: CASSTPGLAGSETQYF. The DNA of the CDR3 is TGTGCCAGCAGCACCCCGGGACTAGCGGGGTCGGAGACCCAGTACTTC.

The chain links TRBV18 to TRBJ1-1, with unresolved D. The CDR3 is 13 amino acids. V gave up 6 bases and J gave up 1 base, with 9 bases separating them. Looked up from germline, CDR1 is KGHSH and CDR2 is LQKENI. The CDR3 spells CASSQTENTEAFF. CDR3 DNA sequence: TGTGCCAGCTCCCAGACCGAGAACACTGAAGCTTTCTTT.

The rearrangement uses TRBV13 and TRBJ2-7; TRBD1 agrees at 8 bases. The CDR3 loop spans 15 amino acids. Unmatched junction bases numbered 9, after V lost 8 bases and J lost 0 bases. The germline CDR1 and CDR2 sequences are PRHDT and FYEKMQ (reference sequence). CDR3 coding DNA: TGTGCCAGCGGTGGACAGGGCCCCAGCTCCTACGAGCAGTACTTC. It encodes CASGGQGPSSYEQYF.

The chain combines TRBV10-2 with TRBJ2-7; D gene ambiguous. CDR3 size: 12 residues. Germline V gene data show CDR1 as WSHSY and CDR2 as SAAADI. Between the trimmed V and J ends, which lost 2 bases and 0 bases, there was a span of 2 bases. CDR3 in DNA: TGCGCCAGCAGTGAGCCCTCCTACGAGCAGTACTTC. It codes for CASSEPSYEQYF.

A few counts support this clone. V gene TRBV10-3 combines with J gene TRBJ2-3; 9 nucleotides line up with TRBD2. Germline CDR1 is ENHRY and CDR2 is SYGVKD. V shed 4 bases and J 3 bases; nucleotides not matched to a gene: 8. This CDR3 has 16 residues. The CDR3 DNA reads TGTGCCATCAGTGCCTCGACTAGCGGCCTGACAGATACGCAGTATTTT. It encodes CAISASTSGLTDTQYF.

The chain joins TRBV27 to TRBJ2-7; 7 bases align to TRBD1. The CDR3 covers 15 residues. Germline V CDR1 and CDR2: MNHEY, SMNVEV (reference sequence). V was clipped by 6 bases and J by 7 bases; unmatched bases: 15. Written as DNA, the CDR3 is TGTGCCAGCAGCCCCCAAAGAGGGGGCGTTAGTGAGCAGTACTTC. This gives the protein CASSPQRGGVSEQYF.

This clone was recorded once. For the CDR3, the DNA is TGTGCCAGCAGTGGGGCGGCACTAGCGGGAATGAGGACCCAGTACTTC. As protein: CASSGAALAGMRTQYF. The rearrangement links TRBV2 to TRBJ2-5; 10 bases match TRBD2. J was trimmed by 7 bases and V by 4 bases; bases with no gene match: 12. The CDR3 covers 16 residues. Germline V gives CDR1 SNHLY, CDR2 FYNNEI.

The rearrangement joins TRBV6-1 to TRBJ2-1, with a tentative D call TRBD1 (6 bases). Trimming cost V 6 bases and J 6 bases, with 12 bases left between them. Germline V lookup: CDR1 MNHNS, CDR2 SASEGT. The CDR3 runs to 13 residues. Written as DNA, the CDR3 is TGTGCCAGCAGCACAGGGTTTGCCAATGAGCAGTTCTTC. This encodes CASSTGFANEQFF.

The chain joins TRBV7-8 to TRBJ2-1; 8 bases match TRBD2. With 2 bases clipped from V and 6 bases from J, the junction kept 12 bases outside the gene matches. The CDR3 has 17 residues. Germline-derived CDR1 and CDR2 are SGHVS and FQNEAQ. The CDR3 loop reads CASSLSQREIGTNEQFF. The CDR3 DNA reads as TGTGCCAGCAGCTTATCCCAGCGGGAGATAGGTACCAATGAGCAGTTCTTC.

The rearrangement links TRBV4-1 to TRBJ2-5, with D unclear. The CDR3 runs 13 residues. V was trimmed by 1 base and J by 1 base, leaving 4 bases between them. The germline V gene encodes CDR1 MGHRA and CDR2 YSYEKL. As DNA, the CDR3 is TGCGCCAGCAGCCAAGCCCCCCAAGAGACCCAGTACTTC. Amino acid sequence: CASSQAPQETQYF.

This chain connects TRBV6-6 to TRBJ2-1; TRBD2 matches at 13 bases. Germline assignment: CDR1 MNHNY and CDR2 SVGAGI (reference sequence). The CDR3 is 15 amino acids. The J segment lost 10 bases and the V segment lost 6 bases, leaving 9 bases of the junction unmatched. CDR3 nucleotide sequence: TGTGCCAGCAGGACGACTAGCGGGGGGCCAGGGGAGCAGTTCTTC. This translates into CASRTTSGGPGEQFF.

The chain links TRBV10-2 to TRBJ1-1, with no clear D. CDR3 length equals 12 residues. V gave up 6 bases and J gave up 5 bases, with 10 bases separating them. In germline, CDR1 is WSHSY, CDR2 SAAADI. The CDR3 coding sequence is TGCGCCAGCAGAGTGGGGTTGACTGAAGCTTTCTTT. Translated, it gives CASRVGLTEAFF.

This sequence joins TRBV29-1 and TRBJ2-3, with D perhaps TRBD1 or TRBD2 (6 bases each). The germline V and J ends were trimmed by 4 bases and 2 bases, with 7 bases remaining between them. The germline gives CDR1 SQVTM, CDR2 ANQGSEA. The CDR3 contains 12 residues. CDR3 in DNA: TGCAGCGTTGGGGGGGCCACAGATACGCAGTATTTT. It yields the protein CSVGGATDTQYF.

There are a few counts of this clone. The chain uses TRBV4-1 and TRBJ2-1; D is perhaps TRBD1 (5 bases). Trimming took off 1 base at V and 16 bases at J, with 20 bases between the two ends. CDR3 length: 14 residues. The germline V gene encodes CDR1 MGHRA and CDR2 YSYEKL. The DNA of the CDR3 is TGCGCCAGCAGCCAAGGGTACAGGCCCAGGACCCGTTTCTTC. It is translated as CASSQGYRPRTRFF.

The rearrangement uses TRBV14 and TRBJ2-3; D assignment may be TRBD1 or TRBD2 (5 bases each). This CDR3 spans 16 amino acids. Germline lookup yields CDR1 SGHDN and CDR2 FVKESK. Trimming shortened V by 0 bases and J by 6 bases, and 16 bases separated the two germline ends. The CDR3: CASSQDRGRGVDTQYF. The CDR3 nucleotides read TGTGCCAGCAGCCAAGATCGGGGTCGAGGGGTGGATACGCAGTATTTT.

The rearrangement uses TRBV5-6 and TRBJ2-5; a weak D match, TRBD1 (5 bases). Trimming cost V 0 bases and J 9 bases, with 6 bases left between them. The CDR3 sequence is 11 residues long. Germline CDR1 reads SGHDT; CDR2 reads YYEEEE. For the CDR3, the DNA is TGTGCCAGCAGCTTGGAAGGGGCCCAGTACTTC. This translates into CASSLEGAQYF.

The chain has TRBV2 and TRBJ2-3, with 7 bases identical to TRBD2. Per the germline V gene, CDR1 is SNHLY and CDR2 is FYNNEI. This CDR3 is built from 15 residues. V was pared by 3 bases and J by 4 bases, with 7 bases of the junction left unmatched. CDR3 protein: CASSEGRLAPDTQYF. For the CDR3, the DNA is TGTGCCAGCAGTGAGGGGAGACTAGCCCCAGATACGCAGTATTTT.

The rearrangement links TRBV30 to TRBJ1-5; D is ambiguous. V dropped 3 bases and J dropped 4 bases, with 16 bases sitting between them. The germline V gene has CDR1 GTSNPN and CDR2 SVGIG (reference sequence). There are 15 residues in the CDR3. CDR3 residues: CAWRSTTFGNQPQHF. The CDR3 nucleotides are TGTGCCTGGAGATCGACGACTTTTGGGAATCAGCCCCAGCATTTT.

The gene calls are TRBV19 and TRBJ2-3; 7 bases match TRBD2. The CDR3 extends over 15 amino acids. V lost 7 bases, J lost 0 bases, and 7 bases stayed unmatched. CDR1 LNHDA and CDR2 SQIVND come from the germline V gene (reference sequence). CDR3 DNA sequence: TGTGCCAGTACCCCAGGGAGGGGAAGCACAGATACGCAGTATTTT. This codes for CASTPGRGSTDTQYF.